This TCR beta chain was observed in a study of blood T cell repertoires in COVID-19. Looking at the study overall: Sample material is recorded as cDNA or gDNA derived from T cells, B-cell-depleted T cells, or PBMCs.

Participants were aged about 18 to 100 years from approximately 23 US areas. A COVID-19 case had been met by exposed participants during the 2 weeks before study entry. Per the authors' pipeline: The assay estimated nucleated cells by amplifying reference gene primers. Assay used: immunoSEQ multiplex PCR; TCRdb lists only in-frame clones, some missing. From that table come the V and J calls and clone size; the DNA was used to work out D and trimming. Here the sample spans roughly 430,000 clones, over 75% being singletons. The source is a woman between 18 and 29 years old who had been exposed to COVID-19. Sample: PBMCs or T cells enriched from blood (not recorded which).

The CDR3 spells CASSLKTAVPWPQHF. CDR3 DNA: TGTGCCAGCAGTTTAAAGACAGCCGTCCCTTGGCCCCAGCATTTT. This rearrangement joins TRBV28 to TRBJ1-5; maybe TRBD1 (5 bases). CDR1 MDHEN and CDR2 SYDVKM come from the germline V gene. V was trimmed by 2 bases and J by 9 bases, leaving 17 bases between them. The CDR3 runs to 15 residues.